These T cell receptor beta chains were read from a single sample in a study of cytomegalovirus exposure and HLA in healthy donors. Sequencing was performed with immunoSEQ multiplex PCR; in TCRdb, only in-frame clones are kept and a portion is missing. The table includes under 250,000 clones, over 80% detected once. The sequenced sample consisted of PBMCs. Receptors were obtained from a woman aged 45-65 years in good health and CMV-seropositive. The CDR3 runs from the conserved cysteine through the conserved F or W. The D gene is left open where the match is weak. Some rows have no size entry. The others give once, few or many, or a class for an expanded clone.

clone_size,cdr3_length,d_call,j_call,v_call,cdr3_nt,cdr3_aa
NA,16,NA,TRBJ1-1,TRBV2,TGCGCCAGCAGTCAGCCGGAGGGGACCCAGGGATCTGAAGCTTTCTTT,CASSQPEGTQGSEAFF
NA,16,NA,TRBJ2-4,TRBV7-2,TGTGCCAGCAGCCCGAGGCAGGGTGGAGCCAAAAACATTCAGTACTTC,CASSPRQGGAKNIQYF
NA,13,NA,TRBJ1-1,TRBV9,TGTGCCAGCAGCGTACAACCGAGGACTGAAGCTTTCTTT,CASSVQPRTEAFF
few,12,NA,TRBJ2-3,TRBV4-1,TGCGCCAGCAGCCCCGAGGCAGATACGCAGTATTTT,CASSPEADTQYF
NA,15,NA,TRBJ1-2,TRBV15,TGTGCCACCAGCAGAGATTATACTGAGAACTATGGCTACACCTTC,CATSRDYTENYGYTF
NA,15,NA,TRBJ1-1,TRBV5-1,TGCGCCAGCAGCTTGCCGGCAGGTACGAACACTGAAGCTTTCTTT,CASSLPAGTNTEAFF
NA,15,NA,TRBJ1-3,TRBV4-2,TGTGCCAGCAGCCAACCGGGTTACTCTGGAAACACCATATATTTT,CASSQPGYSGNTIYF
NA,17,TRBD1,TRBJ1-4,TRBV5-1,TGCGCCAGCAGCTTGGCCCGGACAGGGATCACTAATGAAAAACTGTTTTTT,CASSLARTGITNEKLFF
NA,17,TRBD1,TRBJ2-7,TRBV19,TGTGCCAGTAGTACGCAACGGGACAGGGGCGGCTCCTACGAGCAGTACTTC,CASSTQRDRGGSYEQYF
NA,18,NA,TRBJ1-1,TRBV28,TGTGCCAGCAGTTTATTCGGCAGGGGAGGGATGACGAACACTGAAGCTTTCTTT,CASSLFGRGGMTNTEAFF
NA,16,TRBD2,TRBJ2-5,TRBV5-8,TGTGCCAGCAGCTTGGATAGCGGGAGGCGGGTGGAGACCCAGTACTTC,CASSLDSGRRVETQYF
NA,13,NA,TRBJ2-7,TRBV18,TGTGCCAGCTCACCCACACAGACCTACGAGCAGTACTTC,CASSPTQTYEQYF
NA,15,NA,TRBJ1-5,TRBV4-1,TGCGCCAGCAGCCAAGGGACAGCTCCAAATCAGCCCCAGCATTTT,CASSQGTAPNQPQHF
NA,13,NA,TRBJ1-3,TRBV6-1,TGTGCCAGCAGTGAAGTTTCGGGAAACACCATATATTTT,CASSEVSGNTIYF
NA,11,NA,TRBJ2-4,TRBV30,TGTGCCTGGAGCTCGGGGTACATTCAGTACTTC,CAWSSGYIQYF
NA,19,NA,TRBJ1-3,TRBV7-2,TGTGCCAGCAGCCCGGTGGGGACACGAAGAAACGCCGGGGGAAACACCATATATTTT,CASSPVGTRRNAGGNTIYF
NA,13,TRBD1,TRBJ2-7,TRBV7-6,TGTGCCAGCAGCGGAGGACAGGGGGCCGAGCAGTACTTC,CASSGGQGAEQYF
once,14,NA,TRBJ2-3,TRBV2,TGTGCCAGCAGAGGGACAACTTTCACAGATACGCAGTATTTT,CASRGTTFTDTQYF
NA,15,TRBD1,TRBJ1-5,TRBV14,TGTGCCAGCAGCCAGGGACAGGGGGCGAATCAGCCCCAGCATTTT,CASSQGQGANQPQHF
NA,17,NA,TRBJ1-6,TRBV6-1,TGTGCCAGCAGTGCCCTCCACCCGGGGGTCCTCGATTCACCCCTCCACTTT,CASSALHPGVLDSPLHF
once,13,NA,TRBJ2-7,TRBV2,TGTGCCAACAAGCCGACAGAAACCTACGAGCAGTACTTC,CANKPTETYEQYF
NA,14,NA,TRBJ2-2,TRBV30,TGTGCCTGGAATACCGGGGGAATCACCGGGGAGCTGTTTTTT,CAWNTGGITGELFF
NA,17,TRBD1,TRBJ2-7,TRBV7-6,TGTGCCAGCAGCTTAGCATTTGCAGGGGGTACTCGAGGCGAGCAGTACTTC,CASSLAFAGGTRGEQYF
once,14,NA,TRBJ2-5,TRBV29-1,TGCAGCGTTGGGGGGGAGGTCCGTGGAGAGACCCAGTACTTC,CSVGGEVRGETQYF
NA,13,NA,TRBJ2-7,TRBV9,TGTGCCAGCAACTTTGCCCACCAGGGCGAGCAGTACTTC,CASNFAHQGEQYF
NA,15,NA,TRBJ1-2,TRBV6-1,TGTGCCAGCACCGTGGGTCACCTAGCTAACTATGGCTACACCTTC,CASTVGHLANYGYTF
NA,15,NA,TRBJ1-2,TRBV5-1,TGCGCCAGCAGCTTGGGTGCAACTAGTAACTATGGCTACACCTTC,CASSLGATSNYGYTF
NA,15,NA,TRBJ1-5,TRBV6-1,TGTGCCAGCGGGGAACAGGATGGTGGGGTTCAGCCCCAGCATTTT,CASGEQDGGVQPQHF
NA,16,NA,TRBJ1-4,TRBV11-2,TGTGCCAGCAGCTTAGTCTGGTCAGGGGTGGGCGAAAAACTGTTTTTT,CASSLVWSGVGEKLFF
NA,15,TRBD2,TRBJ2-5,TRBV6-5,TGTGCCAGCAGGGGTTGGACTAGCGGTTACGAGACCCAGTACTTC,CASRGWTSGYETQYF
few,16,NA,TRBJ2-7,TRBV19,TGTGCCAGTAGTATGATGCGGGGCGACCTCTCCTACGAGCAGTACTTC,CASSMMRGDLSYEQYF
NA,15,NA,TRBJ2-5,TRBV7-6,TGTGCCAGCAGCTTAGCCCCGCGGAGGGGAGAGACCCAGTACTTC,CASSLAPRRGETQYF
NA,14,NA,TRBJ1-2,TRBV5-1,TGCGCCAGCAGGTCATCTCCCAGGGACTATGGCTACACCTTC,CASRSSPRDYGYTF